This T cell receptor beta chain was obtained from a study of T cell responses to AZD1222 COVID-19 vaccine (dated by TCRdb to about 2021). Regarding the complete study: AZD1222 recipients whose second dose came at about 4 weeks and those whose second dose came at about 12 weeks were combined into one group, since spike-specific TCR depth and breadth did not differ between the two schedules. TCR sequencing was performed for 233 trial participants, of whom roughly 200 were given two doses of AZD1222 and some 26 were given two doses of MenACWY control vaccine. Trial participants were enrolled by age into 18-55, 56-69 and 70-plus year subgroups, with 148, 28 and 57 TCR-sequenced participants respectively.

The CDR3 regions of human TCRbeta chains were analyzed by immunosequencing. The study's processing was this. TCRs in the repertoires were compared against a reference library of SARS-CoV-2-specific TCRs that had been generated with the MIRA antigen-specificity platform. Breadth was defined as the fraction of unique TCRs that were SARS-CoV-2-associated. Depth was defined as the fraction of total T cells that were SARS-CoV-2-associated. Using the MIRA data, each spike-specific TCR was assigned both to the spike region to which the TCR was reactive and to a CD4 or CD8 class. Log10-transformed breadth and depth values were compared by one-way ANOVA with Sidak's multiple comparisons tests. TCRdb provides this immuneACCESS table in a form limited to in-frame rearrangements. Some clones are lacking; in checked studies, under half of them reflect an unresolved V gene, and why the rest are absent is not known. That table gives V, J and clone size, and the DNA gave D and trimming. The table for this sample lists 150,000 or so clones; around 90% of them were counted only once. The ten largest account for approximately 4.7% of the sample.

Notes on this clone: Its antigen is not yet known. There are no base qualities to consult, and no much larger clone falls within one base.

V and J lose 2 bases and 8 bases, and a span of 21 bases separates them. From the germline V gene (reference sequence), CDR1 is SEHNR and CDR2 is FQNEAQ. From its cysteine to its phenylalanine, the CDR3 spans 17 amino acids. Only the CDR3 DNA stays, 51 bases, in frame from base 1. According to the study, the label for this sample's time point signals: baseline before first vaccination. The vaccinee samples were drawn from two UK trials, COV001 and COV002, one of which was a single-blind randomized controlled phase 2/3 trial testing AZD1222 (ChAdOx1 nCoV-19) in healthy adults. For TCRbeta chain sequencing, PBMC samples were collected from trial participants at day 0 and at day 28 after the second dose. What the work shows at the level of the full study, not this receptor alone: The whole spike protein was spanned by vaccine-associated CD4 TCRs, and dominant responses were seen in regions 160-218 and 743-854. After two AZD1222 doses, both the breadth and the depth of spike-specific TCRs were significantly higher than at day 0 and than in MenACWY recipients. Participants were mostly white British and included more females than males, and it was suggested by the authors that clonal diversity may have been underestimated. Because no samples from the day 14 peak response were available, repertoires could be characterized only after the peak T cell response. In the small 56-69-year group, the increase in depth fell short of significance, most likely because of low power. Only a handful of AZD1222 recipients were SARS-CoV-2 seropositive at baseline, limiting conclusions about previously exposed vaccinees. Reportedly, close to half of the unique spike-specific TCRs recognized epitopes lying outside the regions that are mutated in the B.1.351 and B.1.1.7 variants.

This sample comprised peripheral blood, obtained on day 0 of AZD1222 vaccination. The clonotype was recovered from an adult in good health. The chain was built from TRBV7-9 and TRBJ2-2; a tentative D match to TRBD1 spans 7 bases. CDR3 sequence: CASSLPGRHRGGGELFF. The base sequence is TGTGCCAGCAGCTTACCGGGGCGGCACAGGGGAGGAGGGGAGCTGTTTTTT. The reference TRBV7-9 and TRBJ2-2 proteins fill in what lies around the CDR3, so the full variable domain reads DTGVSQNPRHKITKRGQNVTFRCDPISEHNRLYWYRQTLGQGPEFLTYFQNEAQLEKSRLLSDRFSAERPKGSFSTLEIQRTEQGDSAMYLCASSLPGRHRGGGELFFGEGSRLTVL.